Presented here are 23 T cell receptor beta chains from one specimen sequenced in a study of control samples from healthy donors and cancer patients. Clones were read by immunoSEQ multiplex PCR, and TCRdb kept only the in-frame ones, dropping some. Counted here are some 120,000 clones, roughly 84% occurring once; the ten biggest clones make up around 8.7%. The sample comprised blood. The receptors shown here come from a man aged 40-49 years in good health.

In its sample, this clone was seen a few times. The chain employs TRBV5-1 and TRBJ2-6; 9 nucleotides line up with TRBD2. CDR3 length equals 16 residues. The J segment lost 2 bases and the V segment lost 2 bases, leaving 2 bases of the junction unmatched. The V gene's germline CDR1 is SGHRS and CDR2 YFSETQ. CDR3 sequence reads: CASSFLAGTGANVLTF. In DNA form, the CDR3 reads TGCGCCAGCAGCTTTCTAGCGGGGACTGGGGCCAACGTCCTGACTTTC.

This clone was counted a single time. The chain combines TRBV2 with TRBJ1-4, with a possible D match to TRBD1 (5 bases). The V and J ends lost 3 bases and 8 bases respectively, with 7 bases between them. The CDR3 consists of 12 residues. Germline V lookup: CDR1 SNHLY, CDR2 FYNNEI. The CDR3 region is CASSDRAEKLFF. In DNA form, the CDR3 reads TGTGCCAGCAGTGACAGGGCCGAAAAACTGTTTTTT.

The genes are TRBV24-1 and TRBJ1-5; a possible D gene is TRBD1 (5 bases). V shed 4 bases and J shed 3 bases, with 18 bases lying between them. This CDR3 spans 17 amino acids. Per the germline V gene, CDR1 is KGHDR and CDR2 is SFDVKD. CDR3 sequence: CATSDHRWGRINQPQHF. CDR3 DNA sequence: TGTGCCACCAGTGACCATAGGTGGGGCAGGATCAATCAGCCCCAGCATTTT.

This chain uses TRBV4-1 with TRBJ2-7; D is possibly TRBD2 (5 bases). V shed 4 bases and J shed 7 bases, with 23 bases lying between them. Germline-derived CDR1 and CDR2 are MGHRA and YSYEKL. CDR3 length: 16 residues. CDR3 nucleotide sequence: TGCGCCAGCAGCCGCCAAGATCTGATTGTCTCGGGGGAGCAGTACTTC. Its protein is CASSRQDLIVSGEQYF.

The chain joins TRBV4-1 to TRBJ2-7; 13 nucleotides align to TRBD2. CDR1 and CDR2 from the germline V gene are MGHRA and YSYEKL. CDR3 length: 18 residues. J was trimmed by 0 bases and V by 2 bases; bases with no gene match: 7. CDR3 region: CASSQKLAGGPTSYEQYF. Here the CDR3 DNA reads TGCGCCAGCAGCCAAAAACTAGCGGGGGGGCCGACCTCCTACGAGCAGTACTTC.

The CDR3 bases are TGCGCCAGCAGCCAAGAAAGATATGTCTCGACCCGTTGGTCCACTGAAGCTTTCTTT. This encodes CASSQERYVSTRWSTEAFF. The chain recombines TRBV4-1 with TRBJ1-1; D is unclear. V lost 0 bases and J 4 bases, leaving 24 bases between the germline ends. CDR1 is MGHRA, CDR2 YSYEKL, per germline. The length of the CDR3 is 19 residues.

V is TRBV19 and J is TRBJ1-2; D is unclear. The V end was cut by 5 bases, the J end by 4 bases, with 5 bases between. The CDR3 has 11 residues. The germline V gene encodes CDR1 LNHDA and CDR2 SQIVND (reference sequence). CDR3 sequence reads: CASSQFYGYTF. The CDR3 DNA follows: TGTGCCAGTAGTCAGTTCTATGGCTACACCTTC.

The chain uses TRBV19 and TRBJ1-5, with D unclear. CDR3 length equals 12 residues. Per the germline V gene, CDR1 is LNHDA and CDR2 is SQIVND (reference sequence). Trimming pared 7 bases from V and 5 bases from J, leaving 9 bases between. In DNA, the CDR3 is TGTGCCAGTAAGGAGGTGCATCAGCCCCAGCATTTT. It translates to CASKEVHQPQHF. The variable domain in full, with the rest retrieved from reference TRBV19 and TRBJ1-5, is DGGITQSPKYLFRKEGQNVTLSCEQNLNHDAMYWYRQDPGQGLRLIYYSQIVNDFQKGDIAEGYSVSREKKESFPLTVTSAQKNPTAFYLCASKEVHQPQHFGDGTRLSIL.

The table lists this clone with a few counts. The V call is TRBV7-6, the J call TRBJ1-6; 9 positions agree with TRBD1. Losses at the gene ends were 1 base for V and 10 bases for J; bases not matched to a gene: 5. Germline assignment: CDR1 SGHVS and CDR2 FNYEAQ. The CDR3 covers 15 residues. CDR3 DNA: TGTGCCAGCAGCTTAGACGACAGGGGGGAGTCACCCCTCCACTTT. Residues: CASSLDDRGESPLHF. The variable domain in full, with the rest retrieved from reference TRBV7-6 and TRBJ1-6, is GAGVSQSPRYKVTKRGQDVALRCDPISGHVSLYWYRQALGQGPEFLTYFNYEAQQDKSGLPNDRFSAERPEGSISTLTIQRTEQRDSAMYRCASSLDDRGESPLHFGNGTRLTVT.

This clone was observed a handful of times. The J gene is TRBJ1-4, the V gene TRBV25-1, with D perhaps TRBD1 (5 bases). This CDR3 contains 16 residues. V was trimmed by 5 bases and J by 0 bases, leaving 13 bases between them. Looked up from germline, CDR1 is MGHDK and CDR2 is SYGVNS. The CDR3 DNA sequence: TGTGCCAGCAGTAATACAGGACCTGCAACTAATGAAAAACTGTTTTTT. This encodes CASSNTGPATNEKLFF.

Only a few counts were recorded for this clone. The rearrangement joins TRBV4-3 to TRBJ1-6; D remains unclear. The CDR3 runs 16 residues. V gave up 0 bases and J gave up 13 bases, with 19 bases separating them. Germline CDR1 LGHNA, CDR2 YSLEER. Written as DNA, the CDR3 is TGCGCCAGCAGCCAAGACATTGGCCAGACCCTACCGCCCCTCCACTTT. It yields the protein CASSQDIGQTLPPLHF.

CDR3 sequence (DNA): TGTGCCAGCAGCCAAGTTGACTCCCCACCAACCGGGGAGCTGTTTTTT. This translates into CASSQVDSPPTGELFF. This chain joins TRBV14 and TRBJ2-2; D uncertain. The CDR3 length is 16 residues. Germline CDR1 is SGHDN and CDR2 is FVKESK. Trimming stripped 1 base from V and 5 bases from J, with 14 bases between. The full variable domain, with the rest looked up from reference TRBV14 and TRBJ2-2, is EAGVTQFPSHSVIEKGQTVTLRCDPISGHDNLYWYRRVMGKEIKFLLHFVKESKQDESGMPNNRFLAERTGGTYSTLKVQPAELEDSGVYFCASSQVDSPPTGELFFGEGSRLTVL.

V and J are TRBV7-2 and TRBJ1-2; D is ambiguous. Germline V CDR1 and CDR2: SGHTA, FQGNSA. The CDR3 totals 15 residues. The V and J ends lost 2 bases and 4 bases respectively, with 14 bases between them. The CDR3 region has the DNA TGTGCCAGCAGCTTATTTGGGGTGCAGGCCTATGGCTACACCTTC. Its translation is CASSLFGVQAYGYTF.

V gene TRBV5-1 combines with J gene TRBJ2-6; D is perhaps TRBD1 (5 bases). Germline V gene lookup returns CDR1 SGHRS and CDR2 YFSETQ. This CDR3 has 16 residues. V lost 0 bases and J lost 4, with 11 bases in between. The CDR3 spells CASSLGGQGGANVLTF. The CDR3 coding sequence is TGCGCCAGCAGCTTGGGAGGACAAGGGGGGGCCAACGTCCTGACTTTC.

The chain is built from TRBV4-1 and TRBJ1-3, with a tentative D call TRBD1 (5 bases). The CDR3 consists of 15 residues. Germline V gives CDR1 MGHRA, CDR2 YSYEKL. Trimming removed 8 bases at V and 0 bases at J, with 14 bases between. This CDR3 reads CASATGPYSGNTIYF. The CDR3 nucleotides read TGCGCCAGCGCCACAGGCCCATACTCTGGAAACACCATATATTTT.

The chain has TRBV18 and TRBJ1-3, with D possibly TRBD1 on 5 matching bases. The V end was cut by 3 bases, the J end by 0 bases, with 21 bases between. Germline V gene sequence: CDR1 KGHSH, CDR2 LQKENI. CDR3 length: 19 amino acids. The CDR3 loop reads CASSPLGSGTRNSGNTIYF. In nucleotides, the CDR3 is TGTGCCAGCTCACCCCTAGGTTCAGGGACTCGAAACTCTGGAAACACCATATATTTT.

The chain carries TRBV5-4 and TRBJ2-1; 7 bases fit TRBD1. The CDR3 consists of 14 residues. The germline V gene has CDR1 SGHNT and CDR2 YYREEE (reference sequence). The ends lost 1 base at V and 7 bases at J; junction bases unmatched: 5. The CDR3 spells CASSLWQGENEQFF. The CDR3 DNA reads as TGTGCCAGCAGCTTGTGGCAGGGGGAGAATGAGCAGTTCTTC.

The chain employs TRBV9 and TRBJ2-1; D unresolved. The germline V and J ends were trimmed by 3 bases and 4 bases, with 8 bases remaining between them. This CDR3 is 13 amino acids long. The germline V gene encodes CDR1 SGDLS and CDR2 YYNGEE. The CDR3 sequence: CASSAVDYNEQFF. DNA of the CDR3: TGTGCCAGCAGCGCCGTGGATTACAATGAGCAGTTCTTC.

This clone was recorded only once. The rearrangement joins TRBV12-5 to TRBJ2-3; D is undetermined. Trimming left V 7 bases short and J 6 bases short, with 14 bases between. The CDR3 spans 13 residues. Germline V gene data show CDR1 as LGHNT and CDR2 as FRNRAP. The CDR3 spells CASAVGPEDTQYF. In nucleotides, the CDR3 is TGTGCTAGTGCTGTTGGTCCCGAGGATACGCAGTATTTT.

The J gene is TRBJ2-2, the V gene TRBV7-2; a possible D gene is TRBD2 (6 bases). Germline CDR1 reads SGHTA; CDR2 reads FQGNSA. V was cut by 5 bases and J by 4 bases, with 14 bases left in between. The CDR3 spans 15 residues. The CDR3 region is CASSVVGGLTGELFF. The CDR3 bases are TGTGCCAGCAGCGTGGTGGGAGGCCTCACCGGGGAGCTGTTTTTT. Together with reference TRBV7-2 and TRBJ2-2, the CDR3 gives the full variable domain: GAGVSQSPSNKVTEKGKDVELRCDPISGHTALYWYRQSLGQGLEFLIYFQGNSAPDKSGLPSDRFSAERTGGSVSTLTIQRTQQEDSAVYLCASSVVGGLTGELFFGEGSRLTVL.

V is TRBV11-1 and J is TRBJ1-4; D call uncertain. The CDR3 loop spans 14 amino acids. The germline CDR1 and CDR2 sequences are SGHAT and FQDESV (reference sequence). Between the trimmed V and J ends, which lost 2 bases and 7 bases, there was a span of 11 bases. This CDR3 is CASSLTPESEKLFF. The CDR3 bases are TGTGCCAGCAGCTTAACACCAGAAAGTGAAAAACTGTTTTTT.

This chain uses TRBV30 with TRBJ2-1; no reliable D call. Between the trimmed V and J ends, which lost 4 bases and 0 bases, there was a span of 10 bases. The CDR3 runs to 14 residues. Germline V gene data show CDR1 as GTSNPN and CDR2 as SVGIG (reference sequence). The CDR3 sequence is CAWTPKGSYNEQFF. CDR3 bases: TGTGCCTGGACCCCTAAGGGCTCCTACAATGAGCAGTTCTTC.

The chain is built from TRBV3-1 (or the pseudogene TRBV3-2) and TRBJ1-4; no reliable D call. Germline V CDR1 and CDR2: LGHDT, YNNKEL (reference sequence). Trimming stripped 4 bases from V and 8 bases from J, with 20 bases between. There are 16 residues in the CDR3. As DNA, the CDR3 is TGTGCCAGCAGCCCCTGGACTTGGGCTAAGGGCGAAAAACTGTTTTTT. Translated, it gives CASSPWTWAKGEKLFF.